These 26 T cell receptor beta chains were all obtained from the same sample, sequenced in a study of T-cell reconstitution after alpha-beta-depleted transplantation in children. Construction of the TCRbeta library involved unique molecular identifiers. One entry per CDR3 protein results from TCRdb running MiXCR on the PCR reads. Of a few hundred thousand distinct CDR3 sequences in the sample, 15% to 20% are singletons; the top ten hold less than 30%. The sample consisted of PBMCs, mostly from graft donor cells, taken 360 days after TCRalphabeta/CD19-depleted stem cell transplant. The receptors come from a boy in the first two years of life who had a stem cell transplant for Wiskott-Aldrich syndrome, so the T cells may come from the graft donor.

The rearrangement joins TRBV12-3 or TRBV12-4 to TRBJ2-1; 7 bases match TRBD2. The CDR3 consists of 16 residues. After removal of 4 bases from V and 3 bases from J, the junction contained 9 bases not matched to a gene. The CDR3 DNA reads as TGTGCCAGCAGTTCCCCTAGCGGTCCAATCTACAATGAGCAGTTCTTC. This codes for CASSSPSGPIYNEQFF.

This clonotype was observed a few times. The chain employs TRBV5-6 and TRBJ1-1; D ambiguous. Germline V lookup: CDR1 SGHDT, CDR2 YYEEEE. This CDR3 spans 12 amino acids. V lost 6 bases and J lost 1, with 7 bases in between. The CDR3 bases are TGTGCCAGCACCTGGGGGAACACTGAAGCTTTCTTT. Translated, it gives CASTWGNTEAFF.

This clonotype was detected only a few times. The rearrangement joins TRBV19 to TRBJ2-6; 8 bases fit TRBD1. The CDR3 has 17 residues. The germline gives CDR1 LNHDA, CDR2 SQIVND (reference sequence). V trimming: 2 bases; J trimming: 4 bases; junction bases outside the gene matches: 7. CDR3 amino acids: CASSIQYRGDGANVLTF. DNA of the CDR3: TGTGCCAGTAGTATACAGTACAGGGGGGACGGGGCCAACGTCCTGACTTTC.

This clonotype was found a few times. The V call is TRBV20-1, the J call TRBJ1-1; no clear D. Trimming took 3 bases from V and 0 from J, leaving 8 bases between them. CDR1 is DFQATT and CDR2 is SNEGSKA in the germline V gene (reference sequence). CDR3 length equals 13 residues. The CDR3 loop reads CSARDPLNTEAFF. The CDR3 DNA sequence: TGCAGTGCTAGGGACCCGTTGAACACTGAAGCTTTCTTT.

The chain combines TRBV10-3 with TRBJ2-7; 7 nucleotides match TRBD2. J lost 0 bases, V lost 3 bases, and 5 bases had no gene match. Germline CDR1 is ENHRY and CDR2 is SYGVKD. CDR3 length: 15 residues. The CDR3 sequence: CAISDGGRRSYEQYF. The CDR3 nucleotides read TGTGCCATCAGTGACGGGGGGAGACGCTCCTACGAGCAGTACTTC.

This clonotype appeared many times. V gene TRBV2 combines with J gene TRBJ2-1; no clear D. Germline lookup yields CDR1 SNHLY and CDR2 FYNNEI. The CDR3 runs 10 residues. Trimming cost V 4 bases and J 8 bases, with 3 bases left between them. The CDR3 spells CASSVDEQFF. The CDR3 DNA reads as TGTGCCAGCAGTGTAGATGAGCAGTTCTTC.

This chain joins TRBV12-3 or TRBV12-4 and TRBJ2-3; D gene unclear. CDR3 length: 15 residues. The V gene lost 3 bases and the J gene lost 3 bases, with 13 bases spanning the gap. The CDR3 nucleotides are TGTGCCAGCAGTTTGGCGCCATTTAGAACAGATACGCAGTATTTT. The encoded protein is CASSLAPFRTDTQYF.

The chain combines TRBV10-3 with TRBJ2-5; D remains ambiguous. V was trimmed by 7 bases and J by 1 base, leaving 10 bases between them. Germline V gene sequence: CDR1 ENHRY, CDR2 SYGVKD. The CDR3 is made up of 13 amino acids. CDR3: CAIKPRIQETQYF. The CDR3 nucleotides read TGTGCCATCAAGCCAAGGATCCAAGAGACCCAGTACTTC.

This chain connects TRBV30 to TRBJ2-5; 8 bases match TRBD1. Trimming took 1 base from V and 10 from J; bases not matched to a gene: 8. Germline CDR1 reads GTSNPN; CDR2 reads SVGIG (reference sequence). The CDR3 is 13 residues long. CDR3 amino acids: CAWSGRYRGIQYF. The CDR3 region has the DNA TGTGCCTGGAGTGGCAGATACAGGGGGATCCAGTACTTC.

The chain uses TRBV30 and TRBJ1-3; D is unresolved. The CDR3 is 13 residues long. Looked up from germline, CDR1 is GTSNPN and CDR2 is SVGIG (reference sequence). V shed 2 bases and J shed 0 bases, with 5 bases lying between them. The CDR3 sequence is CAWSSYSGNTIYF. The CDR3 DNA reads TGTGCCTGGAGTAGTTACTCTGGAAACACCATATATTTT.

There are a few counts of this clonotype. V is TRBV5-1 and J is TRBJ2-7, with D maybe TRBD2 (6 bases). Germline V gene data show CDR1 as SGHRS and CDR2 as YFSETQ. Trimming stripped 5 bases from V and 6 bases from J, with 15 bases between. This CDR3 is 13 amino acids long. CDR3: CASRDYSMGEQYF. DNA for the CDR3: TGCGCCAGCAGGGACTACTCTATGGGCGAGCAGTACTTC.

This clonotype has just a few counts. This chain connects TRBV5-6 to TRBJ2-3; TRBD2 matches at 13 bases. Germline V gene sequence: CDR1 SGHDT, CDR2 YYEEEE. The CDR3 sequence is 16 residues long. Trimming took 4 bases from V and 1 from J; bases not matched to a gene: 3. CDR3 protein: CASSGGTSGGTDTQYF. The CDR3 DNA is TGTGCCAGCAGCGGGGGGACTAGCGGGGGCACAGATACGCAGTATTTT.

This clonotype was recorded a few times. The chain recombines TRBV12-3 or TRBV12-4 with TRBJ2-4; the D gene is possibly TRBD1 (6 bases). This CDR3 is built from 15 residues. V lost 7 bases and J lost 6, with 19 bases in between. The CDR3 region has the DNA TGTGCCAGCACCCAATGGGACGAGGACAGAAACATTCAGTACTTC. This codes for CASTQWDEDRNIQYF.

The chain has TRBV4-3 and TRBJ2-2; possible D gene TRBD2, 5 bases. CDR1 and CDR2 from the germline V gene are LGHNA and YSLEER. The CDR3 has 14 residues. The V gene lost 1 base and the J gene lost 7 bases, with 10 bases spanning the gap. CDR3 DNA: TGCGCCAGCAGCCAAGCTTCGGGGTTCGGGGAGCTGTTTTTT. Translated: CASSQASGFGELFF.

This clonotype was found a few times. The rearrangement uses TRBV5-4 and TRBJ2-5; D may correspond to TRBD1 or TRBD2 (5 bases each). This CDR3 is built from 12 residues. Trimming left V 4 bases short and J 3 bases short, with 7 bases between. Germline V lookup: CDR1 SGHNT, CDR2 YYREEE (reference sequence). This CDR3 reads CASSMGEETQYF. CDR3 sequence (DNA): TGTGCCAGCAGCATGGGGGAAGAGACCCAGTACTTC.

The chain links TRBV12-3 or TRBV12-4 to TRBJ2-1; D is ambiguous. V was trimmed by 2 bases and J by 12 bases, leaving 20 bases between them. This CDR3 region has 15 residues. The CDR3 protein is CASSLRVGLKWLQFF. For the CDR3, the DNA is TGTGCCAGCAGTTTAAGGGTTGGGTTAAAGTGGTTGCAGTTCTTC.

This clonotype was detected a few times. This rearrangement joins TRBV24-1 to TRBJ1-5; D not resolved. V gave up 4 bases and J gave up 3 bases, with 12 bases separating them. The CDR3 contains 15 residues. Germline CDR1 reads KGHDR; CDR2 reads SFDVKD. DNA of the CDR3: TGTGCCACCAGTGAATCCGGAACCGACAATCAGCCCCAGCATTTT. Translating gives CATSESGTDNQPQHF.

This clonotype appeared a few times. The CDR3 reads CSALSGRATNEQFF. As DNA, the CDR3 is TGCAGTGCTCTTAGCGGGAGGGCCACCAATGAGCAGTTCTTC. The chain joins TRBV20-1 to TRBJ2-1; 11 bases agree with TRBD2. The CDR3 covers 14 residues. In germline, CDR1 is DFQATT, CDR2 SNEGSKA (reference sequence). Germline trimming cut 5 bases from V and 6 bases from J; bases unmatched to any gene: 6.

The gene calls are TRBV29-1 and TRBJ2-2; 7 bases map to TRBD2. Germline V gene lookup returns CDR1 SQVTM and CDR2 ANQGSEA. V dropped 5 bases and J dropped 7; count of bases not matched to a gene: 4. The CDR3 runs 12 residues. The CDR3 region has the DNA TGCAGCGTTTTAGGGAGGGGCGGGGAGCTGTTTTTT. Its translation: CSVLGRGGELFF.

Only a few counts were recorded for this clonotype. The genes are TRBV5-1 and TRBJ2-7, with 8 bases matching TRBD2. After removal of 5 bases from V and 0 bases from J, the junction contained 7 bases not matched to a gene. The CDR3 runs to 15 residues. CDR1 is SGHRS and CDR2 is YFSETQ in the germline V gene. In DNA form, the CDR3 reads TGCGCCAGCAGAAAGCGGGAGTCTCCCTCCTACGAGCAGTACTTC. Translation: CASRKRESPSYEQYF. The full variable domain, in which reference TRBV5-1 and TRBJ2-7 provide the parts outside the CDR3, is KAGVTQTPRYLIKTRGQQVTLSCSPISGHRSVSWYQQTPGQGLQFLFEYFSETQRNKGNFPGRFSGRQFSNSRSEMNVSTLELGDSALYLCASRKRESPSYEQYFGPGTRLTVT.

This clonotype was seen a few times. This chain connects TRBV5-1 to TRBJ2-7; 8 nucleotides match TRBD2. CDR3 length equals 14 residues. Germline V gene sequence: CDR1 SGHRS, CDR2 YFSETQ. V lost 5 bases, J lost 5 bases, and 9 bases stayed unmatched. The CDR3 coding sequence is TGCGCCAGCAGTATCAGCGGGGGAAAGGACGAGCAGTACTTC. This codes for CASSISGGKDEQYF.

This clonotype has ten or more counts. The chain couples TRBV6-5 to TRBJ2-1, with TRBD2 matching 12 bases. The junction had 7 bases not matched to a gene; V was cut back by 4 bases and J by 3 bases. Germline CDR1 and CDR2: MNHEY and SVGAGI. The CDR3 covers 17 residues. CDR3 in DNA: TGTGCCAGCAGTTCCCTAGCGGGAGGGGGGTACTACAATGAGCAGTTCTTC. Translating it yields CASSSLAGGGYYNEQFF.

The chain combines TRBV29-1 with TRBJ2-2; 9 bases map to TRBD1. V was clipped by 4 bases and J by 1 base; unmatched bases: 7. The CDR3 covers 16 residues. Germline values: CDR1 SQVTM, CDR2 ANQGSEA. This chain's CDR3 is CSVGGGTGRNTGELFF. The CDR3 DNA is TGCAGCGTTGGTGGGGGGACAGGGCGGAACACCGGGGAGCTGTTTTTT.

Many counts were recorded for this clonotype. V is TRBV29-1 and J is TRBJ2-4; 8 positions match TRBD2. CDR3 size: 16 residues. After removal of 7 bases from V and 1 base from J, the junction contained 12 bases not matched to a gene. Germline V CDR1 and CDR2: SQVTM, ANQGSEA. The CDR3 loop reads CSATPTSGGAKNIQYF. CDR3 bases: TGCAGCGCCACCCCCACTAGCGGAGGTGCCAAAAACATTCAGTACTTC. Full variable domain (rest looked up from reference TRBV29-1 and TRBJ2-4): SAVISQKPSRDICQRGTSLTIQCQVDSQVTMMFWYRQQPGQSLTLIATANQGSEATYESGFVIDKFPISRPNLTFSTLTVSNMSPEDSSIYLCSATPTSGGAKNIQYFGAGTRLSVL.

The V gene is TRBV12-3 or TRBV12-4, the J gene TRBJ2-7; TRBD2 matches at 12 bases. V lost 6 bases and J lost 3; bases outside the gene matches: 6. The CDR3 totals 15 residues. CDR3 nucleotides: TGTGCCAGCAGGCGTAGACTAGCGGGAGTCTACGAGCAGTACTTC. Translating it yields CASRRRLAGVYEQYF.

The table lists this clonotype with a few counts. The rearrangement uses TRBV18 and TRBJ2-7; 7 bases align to TRBD1. CDR3 size: 14 residues. V was pared by 2 bases and J by 2 bases, with 3 bases of the junction left unmatched. CDR1 KGHSH and CDR2 LQKENI come from the germline V gene. This CDR3 reads CASSPEQGPYEQYF. Written as DNA, the CDR3 is TGTGCCAGCTCACCAGAACAGGGGCCCTACGAGCAGTACTTC.